The subject of this entry is one T cell receptor beta chain. This clonotype was counted many times. Its antigen is currently not known. No base quality values were provided; no much bigger clone lies one nucleotide off. The sample is drawn from a study of neurological immune-mediated disorders (dated by TCRdb to between 2018 and 2021). For the study in its entirety: Among the roughly 34 multiple sclerosis patients, relapsing-remitting MS was present in around 30 and secondary progressive MS was present in 3. The roughly 110 TCR-beta libraries included longitudinal samples, technical triplicates and paired sorted CD4+ and CD8+ T-cell subsets alongside PBMC samples. Peripheral blood TCR-beta repertoires from patients with HTLV-I-associated myelopathy (HAM/TSP), patients with multiple sclerosis, and healthy controls were compared in the study using UMI-based sequencing. The cohort was made up of approximately 71 subjects, consisting of some 15 HAM/TSP patients, about 34 multiple sclerosis patients and around 20 healthy controls. Beyond this particular receptor, the publication reports: Expanded clones from different subjects shared no identical CDR3 amino acid sequences, which suggests that TCR-beta repertoires were private in all groups. The MS cluster was not associated with any clinical or MRI features, and the authors stated that larger cohorts are needed. TCR clonal expansion was highest in HAM/TSP patients and lowest in MS patients, with MS patients falling below even healthy controls. In phylogenetic analysis, the repertoires of 18 of 34 MS patients grouped into a cluster of related CDR3 sequences, which suggests a possible signature at the repertoire level.

Libraries from unsorted PBMCs were made from 2 million PBMCs kept in RNAlater at -80 degrees C until RNA extraction. The multiple sclerosis patients were enrolled in a US clinical protocol that used magnetic resonance imaging to evaluate disease progression. Peripheral blood was subjected to Ficoll-Hypaque density gradient centrifugation to isolate PBMCs, which were then cryopreserved in liquid nitrogen. V is clipped by 3 bases and J by 1 base, and the sequence between their germline boundaries is 14 bases long. The CDR3 covers 16 residues, taking in both the cysteine and the phenylalanine. Only the CDR3 portion is preserved as DNA: 48 bases, with reading frame beginning at the first base. CDR1 KGHSH and CDR2 LQKENI are derived from the germline V gene. To synthesize cDNA, template-switch 5'RACE was performed with a primer carrying a 10-nucleotide random unique molecular identifier so that each TCR transcript was tagged. Every sequencing run covered 15-18 subjects and yielded more than 180 million TCR-beta sequences. The RNeasy kit was used for extraction of total RNA. The KAPA Real-time Library Amplification kit was used to amplify TCR-beta VDJ regions with primers targeting the TCR constant region and the 5'RACE anchor. A first PCR added sample indexes and Illumina adaptors, and a second PCR then raised library yield. After purification with Ampure beads, the TCR product of roughly 650 bp was size-selected on a 2% E-gel SizeSelection system. Before pooling, library quality was assessed on a Bioanalyzer, concentration was determined with Qubit, and library quantification was performed with the Kapa Library Quantification kit. Paired-end 2 x 150 bp sequencing of the libraries was performed on an Illumina HiSeq 2500. To increase sequence diversity, roughly 25-31% phiX was spiked into each library pool. The authors' analysis ran thus. The quality-filtered reads were processed with the UMI-based MiGEC pipeline, whose error correction step removed more than 85% of the raw TCR sequences. IMGT germline references were used for alignment of VDJ genes, and clonotypes were defined by a unique CDR3 amino acid sequence together with V-J genes. VDJtools evaluated clonal expansion, Shannon diversity and CDR3 relatedness (CalcPairwiseDistances, ClusterSamples); CLCbio workbench built phylogenetic trees. Expanded clones were defined as having at least 8 unique UMIs, based on coefficient-of-variation modelling across technical triplicates. TCRdb itself trimmed the public reads at Q25 with fastp, ran MiXCR and retained productive beta chains. CDR3 protein duplicates are merged, each entry listing the most common genes and DNA. TCRdb assigned the V and J calls; the authors' analysis was not used. This sample gives 65,000 to 70,000 distinct CDR3 sequences in total; approximately 4.2% of them show up just once. The leading ten clones occupy roughly 2.8% of the sample.

The sample comprised PBMCs. This TCR came from a man aged 45-60 years with multiple sclerosis. This receptor chain uses TRBV18 and TRBJ2-3, and the D gene may be TRBD1, 5 bases matching. The DNA reads TGTGCCAGCTCACCTCTTGTGTCGACAGGCACAGATACGCAGTATTTT. Translated, it reads CASSPLVSTGTDTQYF.